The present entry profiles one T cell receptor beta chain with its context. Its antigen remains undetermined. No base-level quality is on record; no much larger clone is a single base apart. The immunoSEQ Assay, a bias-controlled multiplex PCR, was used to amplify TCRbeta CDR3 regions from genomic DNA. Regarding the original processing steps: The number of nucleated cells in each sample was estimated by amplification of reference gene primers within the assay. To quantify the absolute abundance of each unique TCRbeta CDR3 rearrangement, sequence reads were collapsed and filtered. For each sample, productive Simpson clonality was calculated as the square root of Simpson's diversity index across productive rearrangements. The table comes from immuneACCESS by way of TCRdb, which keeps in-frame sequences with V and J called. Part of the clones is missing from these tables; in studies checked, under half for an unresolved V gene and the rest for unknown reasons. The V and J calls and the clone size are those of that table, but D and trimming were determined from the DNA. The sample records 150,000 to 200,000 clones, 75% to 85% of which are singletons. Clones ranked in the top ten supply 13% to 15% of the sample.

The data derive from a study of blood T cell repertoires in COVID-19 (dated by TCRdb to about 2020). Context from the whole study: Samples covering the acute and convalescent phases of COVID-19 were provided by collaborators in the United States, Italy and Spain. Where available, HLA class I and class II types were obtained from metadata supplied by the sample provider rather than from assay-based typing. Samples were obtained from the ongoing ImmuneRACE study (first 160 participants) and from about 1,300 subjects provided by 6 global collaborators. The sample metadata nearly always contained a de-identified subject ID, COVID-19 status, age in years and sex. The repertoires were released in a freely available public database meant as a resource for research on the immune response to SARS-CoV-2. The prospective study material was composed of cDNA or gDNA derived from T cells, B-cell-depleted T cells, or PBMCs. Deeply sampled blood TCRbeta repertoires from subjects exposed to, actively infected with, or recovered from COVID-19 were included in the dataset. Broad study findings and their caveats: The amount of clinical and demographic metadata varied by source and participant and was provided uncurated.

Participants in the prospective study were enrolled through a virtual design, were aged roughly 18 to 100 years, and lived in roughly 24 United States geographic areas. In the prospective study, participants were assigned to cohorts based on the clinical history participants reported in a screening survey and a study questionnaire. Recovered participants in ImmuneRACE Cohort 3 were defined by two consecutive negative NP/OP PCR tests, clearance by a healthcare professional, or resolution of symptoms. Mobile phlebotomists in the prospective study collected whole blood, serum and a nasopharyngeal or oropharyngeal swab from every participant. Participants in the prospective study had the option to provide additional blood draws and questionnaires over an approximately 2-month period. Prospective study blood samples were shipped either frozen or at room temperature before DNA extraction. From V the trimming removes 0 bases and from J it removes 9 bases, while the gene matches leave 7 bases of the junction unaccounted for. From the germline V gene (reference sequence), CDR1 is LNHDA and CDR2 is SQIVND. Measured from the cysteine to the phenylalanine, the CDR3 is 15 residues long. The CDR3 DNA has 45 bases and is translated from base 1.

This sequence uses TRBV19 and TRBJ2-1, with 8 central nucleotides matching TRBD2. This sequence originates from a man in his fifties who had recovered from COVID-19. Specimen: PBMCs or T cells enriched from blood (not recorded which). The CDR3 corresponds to CASSIDPLAGSEQFF. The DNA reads TGTGCCAGTAGTATAGATCCCCTAGCGGGCTCTGAGCAGTTCTTC.